These 28 T cell receptor beta chains share one sample of origin, sequenced in a study of beta chain features in type 1 diabetes. Overall study results and limits: Moderate but significant shortening of TCRB CDR3s was recorded in all four CD4+ subsets from Type 1 diabetes patients.

These receptors have no identified antigens. Sequenced material consisted of expressed TCRB transcripts (all of the isolated RNA was reverse transcribed). The data were produced by immunoSEQ multiplex PCR, yet TCRdb's version contains in-frame clones alone and is incomplete. The table shows 160,000 or so clones, with around 9.7% occurring only once. The sample taken for sequencing was central memory CD4+ T cells from blood. Receptors were obtained from a woman between 25 and 40 years old with type 1 diabetes.

This clone was picked up a small number of times. This sequence joins TRBV30 and TRBJ2-3; TRBD2 aligns across 15 bases. CDR1 is GTSNPN and CDR2 is SVGIG in the germline V gene (reference sequence). CDR3 length equals 15 residues. Trimming took 3 bases from V and 5 from J; bases not matched to a gene: 3. This CDR3 is CAWRAGLAGGDTQYF. The CDR3 DNA sequence: TGTGCCTGGAGAGCGGGACTAGCGGGAGGAGATACGCAGTATTTT.

In its sample, this clone was seen a few times. The chain combines TRBV5-1 with TRBJ1-4; no definite D call. The CDR3 consists of 15 residues. Germline loops: CDR1 SGHRS, CDR2 YFSETQ. The V end lost 3 bases, the J end lost 8 bases, and 17 bases lay between the germline ends. The DNA of the CDR3 is TGCGCCAGCAGCTCTGACCCAAACGGGGAAGAAAAACTGTTTTTT. This gives the protein CASSSDPNGEEKLFF.

The DNA for the CDR3 is TGTGCCAGCAGTTTACCCGGGACAGCAGAAGCTTTCTTT. It codes for CASSLPGTAEAFF. V usage is TRBV28 and J usage is TRBJ1-1; 7 nucleotides line up with TRBD1. V dropped 2 bases and J dropped 8; count of bases not matched to a gene: 5. The germline V gene encodes CDR1 MDHEN and CDR2 SYDVKM. The CDR3 has 13 residues.

In its sample, this clone was seen a few times. V usage is TRBV11-2 and J usage is TRBJ1-2; 8 positions agree with TRBD1. The CDR3 has 15 residues. Germline assignment: CDR1 SGHAT and CDR2 FQNNGV. V trimming: 5 bases; J trimming: 4 bases; junction bases outside the gene matches: 9. The CDR3 protein is CASSVQDRVFYGYTF. As DNA, the CDR3 is TGTGCCAGCAGCGTACAGGACAGGGTCTTCTATGGCTACACCTTC.

The gene calls are TRBV27 and TRBJ1-3, with a possible D match to TRBD1 (5 bases). Trimming stripped 4 bases from V and 0 bases from J, with 7 bases between. This CDR3 comprises 14 residues. The germline V gene encodes CDR1 MNHEY and CDR2 SMNVEV (reference sequence). DNA for the CDR3: TGTGCCAGCAGTTATCAGGGCTCTGGAAACACCATATATTTT. It yields the protein CASSYQGSGNTIYF.

This clone was seen a few times. Distinct nucleotide sequences in the sample also encode this CDR3. This sequence joins TRBV6-5 and TRBJ1-1; D is uncertain. The CDR3 contains 15 residues. Germline-derived CDR1 and CDR2 are MNHEY and SVGAGI. V shed 0 bases and J shed 0 bases, with 8 bases lying between them. The CDR3 region is CASSYSAGMNTEAFF. CDR3 DNA sequence: TGTGCCAGCAGTTACTCGGCGGGGATGAACACTGAAGCTTTCTTT.

This clone came up a few times. This chain uses TRBV21-1 with TRBJ2-1; TRBD1 is taken as the D call from the table, unchecked against the DNA. TRBV21-1 is an annotated pseudogene. This CDR3 is 23 amino acids long. As DNA, the CDR3 is TGTGCCAGCAGCGAGGGACAGGGGGCACCGTCGGCGGGGCGGGTTAGGTCCTACAATGAGCAGTTCTTC. Amino acids: CASSEGQGAPSAGRVRSYNEQFF.

This clone was counted only a few times. At one boundary the junction diverges from the germline segment, which might be a read error. This sequence joins TRBV7-9 and TRBJ2-1; 8 nucleotides agree with TRBD1. The CDR3 has 13 residues. Germline assignment: CDR1 SEHNR and CDR2 FQNEAQ (reference sequence). For the CDR3, the DNA is TGTGCCAGCAGCCCCACTTGGGCCAGGGGGCAGCTCTTC. Translating gives CASSPTWARGQLF.

V is TRBV18 and J is TRBJ2-3; the D gene is possibly TRBD1 (6 bases). In germline, CDR1 is KGHSH, CDR2 LQKENI. V lost 6 bases and J lost 1, with 8 bases in between. The CDR3 is 13 amino acids. The CDR3 is CASSRTGTDTQYF. CDR3 bases: TGTGCCAGCTCCAGGACAGGCACAGATACGCAGTATTTT.

The chain carries TRBV19 and TRBJ1-5; 7 bases map to TRBD1. Germline CDR1 is LNHDA and CDR2 is SQIVND (reference sequence). V lost 8 bases and J lost 0; bases outside the gene matches: 10. There are 16 residues in the CDR3. The CDR3 reads CASSDRPPYSNQPQHF. CDR3 coding DNA: TGTGCCAGTTCGGACAGGCCCCCTTATAGCAATCAGCCCCAGCATTTT.

V gene TRBV28 combines with J gene TRBJ2-1; tentative D call: TRBD2 (6 bases). Germline lookup yields CDR1 MDHEN and CDR2 SYDVKM. The V and J ends lost 2 bases and 12 bases respectively, with 17 bases between them. The CDR3 is made up of 14 amino acids. The CDR3 spells CASSLASDYLGQFF. The CDR3 coding sequence is TGTGCCAGCAGTTTAGCCTCGGACTATTTGGGGCAGTTCTTC.

This clone was seen more than once but under ten times. J is TRBJ1-3 and V is TRBV28; tentatively, D is TRBD1 (6 bases). The germline CDR1 and CDR2 sequences are MDHEN and SYDVKM. This CDR3 is built from 16 residues. Trimming took off 7 bases at V and 2 bases at J, with 18 bases between the two ends. CDR3 residues: CASTLDSGQAGNTIYF. The CDR3 DNA sequence: TGTGCCAGCACCCTGGACAGTGGCCAGGCTGGAAACACCATATATTTT.

This clone turned up a few times. The chain recombines TRBV9 with TRBJ1-2; the match to TRBD1 covers 8 bases. This CDR3 region has 13 residues. Germline CDR1 is SGDLS and CDR2 is YYNGEE. J lost 7 bases, V lost 6 bases, and 8 bases had no gene match. CDR3 nucleotide sequence: TGTGCCAGCAATACAGACAGGGGCTCTGGCTACACCTTC. Translated, it gives CASNTDRGSGYTF.

This clone was seen a handful of times. The chain carries TRBV28 and TRBJ1-2, with D possibly being TRBD1 (5 bases). The V and J ends lost 3 bases and 8 bases respectively, with 10 bases between them. Germline-derived CDR1 and CDR2 are MDHEN and SYDVKM. The CDR3 has 12 residues. Here the CDR3 reads CASSFGARGYTF. The CDR3 DNA sequence: TGTGCCAGCAGTTTTGGGGCGAGGGGCTACACCTTC.

This clone was detected only a few times. This sequence joins TRBV7-9 and TRBJ2-5; weak D call: TRBD2 (6 bases). Germline V gene lookup returns CDR1 SEHNR and CDR2 FQNEAQ (reference sequence). The length of the CDR3 is 14 residues. V shed 3 bases and J shed 8 bases, with 16 bases lying between them. CDR3 nucleotide sequence: TGTGCCAGCAGCTTCACAGACGGGGGAGTCACCCAGTACTTC. It encodes CASSFTDGGVTQYF.

This clone was counted between two and nine times. The rearrangement uses TRBV6-1 and TRBJ2-7; D uncertain. CDR1 is MNHNS, CDR2 SASEGT, per germline. Trimming cost V 6 bases and J 4 bases, with 13 bases left between them. This CDR3 region has 13 residues. CDR3 protein: CASRQTQLYEQYF. As DNA, the CDR3 is TGTGCCAGCAGACAGACCCAGCTTTACGAGCAGTACTTC.

The rearrangement joins TRBV7-2 to TRBJ2-3, with 14 bases identical to TRBD2. Germline-derived CDR1 and CDR2 are SGHTA and FQGNSA. V gave up 4 bases and J gave up 2 bases; unmatched junction bases: 5. This CDR3 region has 17 residues. The CDR3 DNA is TGTGCCAGCAGCTCCCGACTAGCGGGAGGGCCCACAGATACGCAGTATTTT. This sequence encodes CASSSRLAGGPTDTQYF.

This clone has just a few counts. The chain links TRBV9 to TRBJ1-2; TRBD1 might be the D (6 bases). The V gene's germline CDR1 is SGDLS and CDR2 YYNGEE. CDR3 size: 14 residues. Deletions cut 5 bases from V and 3 bases from J, with 14 bases between. Here the CDR3 reads CASSEQQGYYGYTF. CDR3 coding DNA: TGTGCCAGCAGTGAACAACAGGGTTACTATGGCTACACCTTC.

This chain links TRBV7-9 with TRBJ1-4, with D perhaps TRBD1 (5 bases). The germline CDR1 and CDR2 sequences are SEHNR and FQNEAQ (reference sequence). This CDR3 spans 15 amino acids. Trimming left V 5 bases short and J 3 bases short, with 13 bases between. CDR3 loop: CASSPMGGANEKLFF. CDR3 DNA: TGTGCCAGCAGCCCAATGGGGGGGGCTAATGAAAAACTGTTTTTT.

This clone appeared a few times. The CDR3 DNA reads TGTGCCAGCAGGACCGGGACAGGGATAGATACGCAGTATTTT. Translation: CASRTGTGIDTQYF. The V and J genes are TRBV6-6 and TRBJ2-3; 9 nucleotides match TRBD1. V dropped 6 bases and J dropped 5; count of bases not matched to a gene: 6. Germline V lookup: CDR1 MNHNY, CDR2 SVGAGI (reference sequence). CDR3 length: 14 residues.

The J gene is TRBJ2-1, the V gene TRBV11-2; 11 bases align to TRBD2. The CDR3 totals 19 residues. Looked up from germline, CDR1 is SGHAT and CDR2 is FQNNGV. V lost 1 base and J lost 6; bases outside the gene matches: 14. CDR3 region: CASSLASLDSGRAGNEQFF. CDR3 bases: TGTGCCAGCAGCTTAGCCTCCCTAGATAGCGGGAGGGCCGGCAATGAGCAGTTCTTC.

This clone has more than one count but fewer than ten. The V gene is TRBV6-6, the J gene TRBJ1-5; D is unclear. The CDR3 covers 15 residues. Germline V gives CDR1 MNHNY, CDR2 SVGAGI (reference sequence). V shed 5 bases and J shed 3 bases, with 14 bases lying between them. The CDR3 DNA reads as TGTGCCAGCAGTCTGACAAGTCCGGTCAATCAGCCCCAGCATTTT. Amino acids: CASSLTSPVNQPQHF.

This clone was counted between two and nine times. V is TRBV7-9 and J is TRBJ2-4; a weak D match, TRBD2 (5 bases). Trimming cost V 1 base and J 1 base, with 8 bases left between them. Germline-derived CDR1 and CDR2 are SEHNR and FQNEAQ (reference sequence). There are 15 residues in the CDR3. In DNA form, the CDR3 reads TGTGCCAGCAGCTTAGTGGAGGTCGCCAAAAACATTCAGTACTTC. It specifies CASSLVEVAKNIQYF.

The CDR3 spells CASSSGQGPQETQYF. The CDR3, as DNA: TGTGCCAGTAGTTCGGGACAGGGGCCACAAGAGACCCAGTACTTC. The chain joins TRBV19 to TRBJ2-5; 10 positions match TRBD1. Trimming at V came to 5 bases and at J to 2 bases, leaving 5 bases not matched to a gene. The germline gives CDR1 LNHDA, CDR2 SQIVND (reference sequence). CDR3 size: 15 residues.

The CDR3 is CAWSQRRAGTQYF. The CDR3 nucleotides read TGTGCCTGGAGCCAACGGAGGGCCGGGACCCAGTACTTC. V and J are TRBV30 and TRBJ2-5; D is perhaps TRBD2 (6 bases). Per germline, CDR1 GTSNPN and CDR2 SVGIG (reference sequence). Trimming pared 3 bases from V and 7 bases from J, leaving 15 bases between. The CDR3 loop spans 13 amino acids.

In this sample, this clone turned up a few times. The chain uses TRBV5-4 and TRBJ2-5; D perhaps matches TRBD2 (6 bases). This CDR3 has 14 amino acids. Germline-derived CDR1 and CDR2 are SGHNT and YYREEE (reference sequence). The V gene lost 2 bases and the J gene lost 4 bases, with 12 bases spanning the gap. CDR3 in amino acids: CASSFKHGGETQYF. CDR3 nucleotide sequence: TGTGCCAGCAGCTTCAAGCACGGGGGAGAGACCCAGTACTTC.

This clone has only a few counts. This chain uses TRBV29-1 with TRBJ1-2, with D possibly TRBD1 on 5 matching bases. This CDR3 comprises 11 residues. The germline V and J ends were trimmed by 6 bases and 8 bases, with 13 bases remaining between them. Looked up from germline, CDR1 is SQVTM and CDR2 is ANQGSEA. CDR3 in DNA: TGCAGCGTATGGACACGCAGCGGCTACACCTTC. This gives the protein CSVWTRSGYTF.

The chain joins TRBV30 to TRBJ2-4, with D perhaps matching TRBD2 (5 bases). Germline CDR1 and CDR2: GTSNPN and SVGIG (reference sequence). Trimming cost V 1 base and J 3 bases, with 13 bases left between them. The CDR3 length is 15 residues. The CDR3, as DNA: TGTGCCTGGAGTGGAGGGAATTGGGTCAAAAACATTCAGTACTTC. Protein product: CAWSGGNWVKNIQYF.